The T cell receptor (beta chain) under discussion was sequenced for a study of T cells after yellow fever vaccination. Whole-study findings and limits: The booster response re-showed most primary clones: 96% CD4, around 85% CD8. It was the secondary response that reached its peak faster, day 5 versus 15, but it was weaker.

Germline V gene data show CDR1 as SGHTA and CDR2 as FQGNSA. Trimming cost V 3 bases and J 1 base, with 9 bases left between them. This CDR3 is built from 14 residues. This clonotype was seen at least ten times. As yet, its antigen is unknown. MiXCR, applied by TCRdb to the 5' RACE reads, yields one record per CDR3 protein. The sample lists some 240,000 distinct CDR3 sequences, about 3% occurring once. The sequences come from CD4+ T cells sorted from PBMCs, collected 10 days after the yellow fever booster vaccination. V and J are TRBV7-2 and TRBJ1-1; D is unclear. This TCR was recovered from a man aged 18-30 years who received the YFV17D yellow fever vaccine. Here the CDR3 DNA reads TGTGCCAGCAGCTTCCGACAACCGAACACTGAAGCTTTCTTT. Amino acid sequence: CASSFRQPNTEAFF.